Below, 20 T cell receptor beta chains from the same sample are listed, as sequenced in a study of blood T cell repertoires in COVID-19. Sequencing used immunoSEQ multiplex PCR; TCRdb keeps in-frame clones, though not all of them. Altogether 150,000 to 200,000 clones are present, roughly 76% being singletons, with the ten largest covering about 10%. Sequencing was carried out using peripheral blood. These TCRs come from a woman between 40 and 50 years old with COVID-19, enrolled during active disease.

The CDR3 region is CASSIGTSSNEQFF. In nucleotides, the CDR3 is TGCGCCAGCAGCATCGGGACTAGCAGCAATGAGCAGTTCTTC. The chain is built from TRBV5-1 and TRBJ2-1; 9 bases line up with TRBD2. After removal of 4 bases from V and 6 bases from J, the junction contained 5 bases not matched to a gene. Per the germline V gene, CDR1 is SGHRS and CDR2 is YFSETQ. The CDR3 has 14 amino acids. Looking up the rest from reference TRBV5-1 and TRBJ2-1 gives the full variable domain: KAGVTQTPRYLIKTRGQQVTLSCSPISGHRSVSWYQQTPGQGLQFLFEYFSETQRNKGNFPGRFSGRQFSNSRSEMNVSTLELGDSALYLCASSIGTSSNEQFFGPGTRLTVL.

The chain has TRBV7-2 and TRBJ2-1; 14 positions agree with TRBD2. This CDR3 spans 13 amino acids. CDR1 SGHTA and CDR2 FQGNSA come from the germline V gene. V was clipped by 7 bases and J by 12 bases; unmatched bases: 5. The CDR3 nucleotides read TGTGCCAGCAACCGACTAGCGGGAGGGCGGCAGTTCTTC. Protein sequence: CASNRLAGGRQFF.

This chain connects TRBV6-6 to TRBJ1-1, with TRBD1 as a possible D gene (5 bases). The germline V gene has CDR1 MNHNY and CDR2 SVGAGI (reference sequence). The V and J ends lost 6 bases and 3 bases respectively, with 8 bases between them. The CDR3 runs 12 residues. CDR3 sequence reads: CASSPRDTEAFF. The DNA of the CDR3 is TGTGCCAGCAGCCCCAGGGACACTGAAGCTTTCTTT.

CDR3 residues: CASSPPLLSGNTIYF. In DNA, the CDR3 is TGTGCCAGCAGCCCTCCCCTTTTATCTGGAAACACCATATATTTT. The chain uses TRBV7-9 and TRBJ1-3; no clear D. Germline CDR1 is SEHNR and CDR2 is FQNEAQ (reference sequence). CDR3 length: 15 residues. V dropped 5 bases and J dropped 1 base, with 12 bases sitting between them.

The gene calls are TRBV3-1 (or the pseudogene TRBV3-2) and TRBJ1-4; D may be TRBD1 (6 bases). CDR1 is LGHDT and CDR2 is YNNKEL in the germline V gene (reference sequence). V lost 2 bases to trimming and J lost 8 bases, with 12 bases between them. The CDR3 is 14 residues long. The CDR3 protein is CASSQFRGWEKLFF. The DNA of the CDR3 is TGTGCCAGCAGCCAATTCAGGGGATGGGAAAAACTGTTTTTT.

The chain combines TRBV30 with TRBJ1-2; TRBD1 matches 7 bases. CDR1 GTSNPN and CDR2 SVGIG come from the germline V gene (reference sequence). The CDR3 has 13 residues. V was clipped by 4 bases and J by 7 bases; unmatched bases: 9. The CDR3 loop is CAWTPTGTVGYTF. CDR3 bases: TGTGCCTGGACCCCGACCGGGACAGTTGGCTACACCTTC.

The chain recombines TRBV18 with TRBJ2-2, with 7 positions matching TRBD1. The J segment lost 5 bases and the V segment lost 4 bases, leaving 7 bases of the junction unmatched. This CDR3 is 15 amino acids long. Per the germline V gene, CDR1 is KGHSH and CDR2 is LQKENI. The CDR3 is CASSLRQGRTGELFF. The CDR3 bases are TGTGCCAGCTCACTTCGACAGGGCCGTACCGGGGAGCTGTTTTTT.

V gene TRBV28 combines with J gene TRBJ2-5; 15 positions agree with TRBD2. The germline V gene has CDR1 MDHEN and CDR2 SYDVKM. The CDR3 consists of 20 residues. V dropped 6 bases and J dropped 5; count of bases not matched to a gene: 19. This chain's CDR3 is CASRFRTGTSGRSGGETQYF. CDR3 DNA: TGTGCCAGCAGATTCCGGACCGGGACTAGCGGGAGGTCCGGGGGGGAGACCCAGTACTTC. Variable domain in full (rest from reference TRBV28 and TRBJ2-5): DVKVTQSSRYLVKRTGEKVFLECVQDMDHENMFWYRQDPGLGLRLIYFSYDVKMKEKGDIPEGYSVSREKKERFSLILESASTNQTSMYLCASRFRTGTSGRSGGETQYFGPGTRLLVL.

The chain links TRBV5-4 to TRBJ1-4; the match to TRBD1 covers 12 bases. The CDR3 has 17 residues. Germline V gives CDR1 SGHNT, CDR2 YYREEE (reference sequence). J gave up 7 bases and V 3 bases, and 10 bases lay outside the gene matches. The CDR3 region has the DNA TGTGCCAGCAGCTCCACCGGGACAGGGGGCCTTGGTGAAAAACTGTTTTTT. It encodes CASSSTGTGGLGEKLFF.

V is TRBV27 and J is TRBJ1-5; 9 positions match TRBD1. With 6 bases clipped from V and 7 bases from J, the junction kept 4 bases outside the gene matches. Germline V CDR1 and CDR2: MNHEY, SMNVEV (reference sequence). The length of the CDR3 is 13 residues. The CDR3 spells CASSTGGWQPQHF. CDR3 DNA sequence: TGTGCCAGCAGCACAGGGGGCTGGCAGCCCCAGCATTTT.

The J gene is TRBJ2-3, the V gene TRBV27, with 10 bases that match TRBD2. Germline V gene data show CDR1 as MNHEY and CDR2 as SMNVEV (reference sequence). V was pared by 6 bases and J by 7 bases, with 13 bases of the junction left unmatched. The CDR3 is 16 amino acids. The CDR3 DNA reads TGTGCCAGCAGCCGTGTGGCTAGCGGGAGTGCGAATACGCAGTATTTT. This encodes CASSRVASGSANTQYF.

V usage is TRBV12-3 or TRBV12-4 and J usage is TRBJ2-1; D remains unclear. CDR3 length: 13 residues. V shed 3 bases and J shed 6 bases, with 9 bases lying between them. CDR3 protein: CASSFPSSNEQFF. The CDR3 region has the DNA TGTGCCAGCAGTTTCCCTTCTAGCAATGAGCAGTTCTTC.

V and J are TRBV2 and TRBJ2-7; TRBD2 might be the D (5 bases). Between the trimmed V and J ends, which lost 4 bases and 2 bases, there was a span of 9 bases. CDR1 SNHLY and CDR2 FYNNEI come from the germline V gene. This CDR3 region has 13 residues. The CDR3 loop is CASSAGGPYEQYV. The CDR3 bases are TGTGCCAGCAGTGCAGGAGGTCCCTACGAGCAGTACGTC.

The chain is built from TRBV20-1 and TRBJ1-1; D gene uncertain. The germline CDR1 and CDR2 sequences are DFQATT and SNEGSKA (reference sequence). This CDR3 is 11 amino acids long. Trimming pared 7 bases from V and 11 bases from J, leaving 17 bases between. CDR3 region: CSVEYGVVAFF. CDR3 in DNA: TGCAGTGTTGAGTACGGGGTGGTGGCTTTCTTT.

The V gene is TRBV28, the J gene TRBJ1-3; 10 bases align to TRBD1. This CDR3 has 15 residues. Trimming at V came to 5 bases and at J to 8 bases, leaving 9 bases not matched to a gene. Germline loops: CDR1 MDHEN, CDR2 SYDVKM. Here the CDR3 DNA reads TGTGCCAGCAGTCCCAGGGACAGGGGAGGGGACACCATATATTTT. Amino acids: CASSPRDRGGDTIYF.

V and J are TRBV5-1 and TRBJ2-7; 12 nucleotides match TRBD2. Per the germline V gene, CDR1 is SGHRS and CDR2 is YFSETQ. V gave up 1 base and J gave up 2 bases; unmatched junction bases: 4. The CDR3 contains 16 residues. DNA of the CDR3: TGCGCCAGCAGCTTGACGCTAGCGGGAGGGCCCTACGAGCAGTACTTC. Encoded protein: CASSLTLAGGPYEQYF.

Details on this clone: At one boundary the junction diverges from the germline segment, which might be a read error. This sequence joins TRBV28 and TRBJ2-3, with TRBD2 as a possible D gene (6 bases). Looked up from germline, CDR1 is MDHEN and CDR2 is SYDVKM. This CDR3 has 12 residues. The CDR3 protein is CASSLITLAQYF. The CDR3, as DNA: TGTGCCAGCAGTCTGATAACGCTAGCGCAATATTTT.

The chain carries TRBV11-2 and TRBJ1-4; 9 bases agree with TRBD1. The junction had 8 bases not matched to a gene; V was cut back by 5 bases and J by 4 bases. CDR1 and CDR2 from the germline V gene are SGHAT and FQNNGV. The CDR3 is 16 amino acids. In DNA, the CDR3 is TGTGCCAGCAGCCCCGGGACAGGGAGGTTTAATGAAAAACTGTTTTTT. It is translated as CASSPGTGRFNEKLFF.

This chain connects TRBV5-6 to TRBJ2-2; TRBD2 agrees at 8 bases. This CDR3 spans 17 amino acids. Germline V gene sequence: CDR1 SGHDT, CDR2 YYEEEE. With 5 bases clipped from V and 0 bases from J, the junction kept 9 bases outside the gene matches. Written as DNA, the CDR3 is TGTGCCAGCAGTAGGATAGCGGGGCTACCGAACACCGGGGAGCTGTTTTTT. This codes for CASSRIAGLPNTGELFF.

A single count supports this clone. The chain's CDR3 is CASSLRGGRETQYF. The CDR3 nucleotides are TGTGCCAGCAGCTTGCGCGGGGGGAGGGAGACCCAGTACTTC. The chain couples TRBV5-4 to TRBJ2-5; 8 positions agree with TRBD2. CDR1 SGHNT and CDR2 YYREEE come from the germline V gene (reference sequence). With 1 base clipped from V and 5 bases from J, the junction kept 4 bases outside the gene matches. This CDR3 has 14 amino acids.